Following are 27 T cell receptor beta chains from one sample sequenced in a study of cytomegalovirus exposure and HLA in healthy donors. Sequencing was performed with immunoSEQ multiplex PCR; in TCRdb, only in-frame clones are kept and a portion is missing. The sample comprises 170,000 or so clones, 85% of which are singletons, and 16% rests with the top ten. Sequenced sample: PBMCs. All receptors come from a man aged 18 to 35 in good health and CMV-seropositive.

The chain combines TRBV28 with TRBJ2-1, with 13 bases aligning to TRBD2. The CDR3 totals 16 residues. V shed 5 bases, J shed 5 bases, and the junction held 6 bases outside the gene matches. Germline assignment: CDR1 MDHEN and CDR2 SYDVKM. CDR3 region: CASSLRTSGSNNEQFF. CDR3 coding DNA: TGTGCCAGCAGTCTCCGGACTAGCGGGAGCAACAATGAGCAGTTCTTC. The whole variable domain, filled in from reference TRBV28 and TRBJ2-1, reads DVKVTQSSRYLVKRTGEKVFLECVQDMDHENMFWYRQDPGLGLRLIYFSYDVKMKEKGDIPEGYSVSREKKERFSLILESASTNQTSMYLCASSLRTSGSNNEQFFGPGTRLTVL.

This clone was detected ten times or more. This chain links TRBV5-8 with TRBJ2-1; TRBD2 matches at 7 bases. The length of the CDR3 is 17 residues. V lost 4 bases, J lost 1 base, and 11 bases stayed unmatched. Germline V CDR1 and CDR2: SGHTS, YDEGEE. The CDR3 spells CASSPVAGLGSYNEQFF. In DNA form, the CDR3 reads TGTGCCAGCAGCCCGGTTGCCGGACTAGGGTCCTACAATGAGCAGTTCTTC.

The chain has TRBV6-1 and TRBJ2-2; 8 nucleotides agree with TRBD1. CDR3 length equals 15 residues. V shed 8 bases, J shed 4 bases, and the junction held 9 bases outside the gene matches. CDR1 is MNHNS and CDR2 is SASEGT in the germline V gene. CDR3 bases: TGTGCCAGCTGGGAAGGGACAGGTATCACCGGGGAGCTGTTTTTT. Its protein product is CASWEGTGITGELFF.

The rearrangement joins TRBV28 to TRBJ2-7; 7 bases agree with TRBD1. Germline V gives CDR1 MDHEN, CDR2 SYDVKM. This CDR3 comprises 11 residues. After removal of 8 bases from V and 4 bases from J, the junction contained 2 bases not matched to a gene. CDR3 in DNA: TGTGCCAGCGGGGACAGATACGAGCAGTACTTC. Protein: CASGDRYEQYF.

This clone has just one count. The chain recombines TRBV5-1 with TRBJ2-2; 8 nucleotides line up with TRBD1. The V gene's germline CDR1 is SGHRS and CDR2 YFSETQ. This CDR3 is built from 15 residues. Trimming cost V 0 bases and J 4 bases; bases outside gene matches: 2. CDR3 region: CASSLGTGLTGELFF. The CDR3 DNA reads TGCGCCAGCAGCTTGGGGACAGGGCTCACCGGGGAGCTGTTTTTT.

The chain's CDR3 is CASARDTSYEQYF. CDR3 sequence (DNA): TGCGCCAGCGCGAGAGACACATCCTACGAGCAGTACTTC. This chain links TRBV5-1 with TRBJ2-7; D is unresolved. Germline V CDR1 and CDR2: SGHRS, YFSETQ. The V gene lost 7 bases and the J gene lost 1 base, with 12 bases spanning the gap. The CDR3 loop spans 13 amino acids.

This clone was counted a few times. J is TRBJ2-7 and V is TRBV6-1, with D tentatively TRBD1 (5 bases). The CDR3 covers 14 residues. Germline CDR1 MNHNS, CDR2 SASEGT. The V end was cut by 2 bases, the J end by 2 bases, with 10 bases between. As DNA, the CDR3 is TGTGCCAGCAGTGAATATGACAGCACCTACGAGCAGTACTTC. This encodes CASSEYDSTYEQYF.

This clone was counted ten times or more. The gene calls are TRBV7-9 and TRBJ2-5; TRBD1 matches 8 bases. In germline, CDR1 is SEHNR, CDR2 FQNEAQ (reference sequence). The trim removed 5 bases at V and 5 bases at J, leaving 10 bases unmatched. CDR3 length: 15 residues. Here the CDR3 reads CASSPGAGGAETQYF. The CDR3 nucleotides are TGTGCCAGCAGCCCGGGGGCAGGGGGCGCGGAGACCCAGTACTTC.

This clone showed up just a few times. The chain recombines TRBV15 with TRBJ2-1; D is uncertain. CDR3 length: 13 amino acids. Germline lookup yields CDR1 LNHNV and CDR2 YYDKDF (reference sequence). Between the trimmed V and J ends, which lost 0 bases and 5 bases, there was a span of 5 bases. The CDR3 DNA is TGTGCCACCAGCAGAGAGGGCGACAATGAGCAGTTCTTC. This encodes CATSREGDNEQFF.

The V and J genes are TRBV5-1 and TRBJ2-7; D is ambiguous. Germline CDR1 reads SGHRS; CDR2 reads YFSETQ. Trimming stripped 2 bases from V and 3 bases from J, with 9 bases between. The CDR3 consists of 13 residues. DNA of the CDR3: TGCGCCAGCAGCTTTTCATCGGGCTACGAGCAGTACTTC. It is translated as CASSFSSGYEQYF.

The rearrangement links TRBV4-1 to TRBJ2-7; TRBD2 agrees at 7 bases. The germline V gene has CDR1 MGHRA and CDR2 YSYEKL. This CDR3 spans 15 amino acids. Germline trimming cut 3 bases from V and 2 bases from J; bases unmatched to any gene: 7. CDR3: CASSQRSGTPYEQYF. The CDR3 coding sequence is TGCGCCAGCAGCCAGCGGAGCGGGACCCCCTACGAGCAGTACTTC.

CDR3 residues: CASSPTGRGTDTQYF. The CDR3 nucleotides read TGCGCCAGCAGCCCGACCGGGAGGGGCACAGATACGCAGTATTTT. The chain couples TRBV5-1 to TRBJ2-3; 8 positions agree with TRBD2. CDR3 length equals 15 residues. The V gene's germline CDR1 is SGHRS and CDR2 YFSETQ. J gave up 1 base and V 4 bases, and 5 bases lay outside the gene matches. The variable domain in full, completed from reference TRBV5-1 and TRBJ2-3, reads KAGVTQTPRYLIKTRGQQVTLSCSPISGHRSVSWYQQTPGQGLQFLFEYFSETQRNKGNFPGRFSGRQFSNSRSEMNVSTLELGDSALYLCASSPTGRGTDTQYFGPGTRLTVL.

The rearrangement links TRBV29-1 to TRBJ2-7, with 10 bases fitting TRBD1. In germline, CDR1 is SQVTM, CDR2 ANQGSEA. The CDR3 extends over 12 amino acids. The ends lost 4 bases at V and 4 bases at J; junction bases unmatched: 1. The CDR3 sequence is CSVGDRGYEQYF. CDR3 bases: TGCAGCGTTGGGGACAGGGGTTACGAGCAGTACTTC.

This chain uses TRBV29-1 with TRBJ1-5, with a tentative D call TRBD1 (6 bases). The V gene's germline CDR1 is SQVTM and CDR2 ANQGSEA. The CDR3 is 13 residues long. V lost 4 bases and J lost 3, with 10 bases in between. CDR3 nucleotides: TGCAGCGTTGGGACAGATCTCAATCAGCCCCAGCATTTT. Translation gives CSVGTDLNQPQHF.

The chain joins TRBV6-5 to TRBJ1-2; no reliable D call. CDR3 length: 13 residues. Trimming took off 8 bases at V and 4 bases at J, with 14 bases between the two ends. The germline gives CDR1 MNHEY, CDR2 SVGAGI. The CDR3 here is CASPRGRTYGYTF. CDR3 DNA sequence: TGTGCCAGCCCCCGAGGGCGAACCTATGGCTACACCTTC.

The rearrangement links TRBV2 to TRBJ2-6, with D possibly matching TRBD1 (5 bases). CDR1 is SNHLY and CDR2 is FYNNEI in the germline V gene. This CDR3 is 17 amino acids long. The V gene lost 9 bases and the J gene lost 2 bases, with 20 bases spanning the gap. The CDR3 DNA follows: TGTGCCAGTGATACCGACAGTTCCCAAACTGGGGCCAACGTCCTGACTTTC. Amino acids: CASDTDSSQTGANVLTF.

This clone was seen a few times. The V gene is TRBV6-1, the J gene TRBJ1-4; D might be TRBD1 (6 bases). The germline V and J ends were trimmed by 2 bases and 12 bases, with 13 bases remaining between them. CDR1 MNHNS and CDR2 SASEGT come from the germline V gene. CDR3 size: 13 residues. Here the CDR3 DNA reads TGTGCCAGCAGTGAAAGTGGGACACCCCAACTGTTTTTT. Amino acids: CASSESGTPQLFF.

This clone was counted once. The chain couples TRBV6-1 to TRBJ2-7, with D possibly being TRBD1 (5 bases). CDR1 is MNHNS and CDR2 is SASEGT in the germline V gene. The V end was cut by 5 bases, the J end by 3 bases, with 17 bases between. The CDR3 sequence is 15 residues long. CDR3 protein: CASSPSQDTNYEQYF. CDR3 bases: TGTGCCAGCAGTCCAAGCCAGGACACAAACTACGAGCAGTACTTC.

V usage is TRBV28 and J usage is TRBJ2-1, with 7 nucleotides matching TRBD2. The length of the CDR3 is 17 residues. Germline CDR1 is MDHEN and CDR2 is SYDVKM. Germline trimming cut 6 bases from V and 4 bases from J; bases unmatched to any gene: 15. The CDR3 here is CASRGERDYEMYNEQFF. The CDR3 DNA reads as TGTGCCAGCAGGGGAGAACGGGACTACGAGATGTACAATGAGCAGTTCTTC.

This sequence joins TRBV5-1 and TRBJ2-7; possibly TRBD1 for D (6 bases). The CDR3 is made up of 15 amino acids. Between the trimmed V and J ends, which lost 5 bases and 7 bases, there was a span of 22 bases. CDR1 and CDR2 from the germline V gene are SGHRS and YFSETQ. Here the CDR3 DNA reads TGCGCCAGCAGGGCTCCCGGGACACCATCTGGGGAGCAGTACTTC. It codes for CASRAPGTPSGEQYF.

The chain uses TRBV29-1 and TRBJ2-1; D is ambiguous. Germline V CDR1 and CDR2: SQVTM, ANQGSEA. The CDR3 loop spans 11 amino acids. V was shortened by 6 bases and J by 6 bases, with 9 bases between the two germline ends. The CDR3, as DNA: TGCAGCGTCCTACCGGGCAATGAGCAGTTCTTC. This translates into CSVLPGNEQFF.

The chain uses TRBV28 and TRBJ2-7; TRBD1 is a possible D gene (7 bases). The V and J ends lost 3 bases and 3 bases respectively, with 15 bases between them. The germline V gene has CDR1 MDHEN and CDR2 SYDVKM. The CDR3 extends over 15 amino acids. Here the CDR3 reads CASSLARGDRYEQYF. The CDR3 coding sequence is TGTGCCAGCAGTTTGGCCAGGGGGGATCGCTACGAGCAGTACTTC.

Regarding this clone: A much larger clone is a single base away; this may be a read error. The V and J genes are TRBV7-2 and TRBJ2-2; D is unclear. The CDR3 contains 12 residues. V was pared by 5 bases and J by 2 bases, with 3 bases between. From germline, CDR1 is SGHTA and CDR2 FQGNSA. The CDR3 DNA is TGTGCCAGCAGCCATAACACCGGGGAGCTGTTTTTT. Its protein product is CASSHNTGELFF.

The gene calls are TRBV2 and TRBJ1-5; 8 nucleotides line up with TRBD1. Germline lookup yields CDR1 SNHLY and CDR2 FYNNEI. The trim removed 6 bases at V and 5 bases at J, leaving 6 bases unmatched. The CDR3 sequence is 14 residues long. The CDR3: CASRRDRRDQPQHF. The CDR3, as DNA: TGTGCCAGCAGGAGGGACAGGAGAGATCAGCCCCAGCATTTT.

CDR3 DNA sequence: TGTGCCAGCAGTCATCCGGGACAGCTCGATGGCTACACCTTC. Amino acids: CASSHPGQLDGYTF. V is TRBV28 and J is TRBJ1-2; TRBD1 matches at 7 bases. V trimming: 5 bases; J trimming: 6 bases; junction bases outside the gene matches: 9. Per germline, CDR1 MDHEN and CDR2 SYDVKM. This CDR3 spans 14 amino acids.

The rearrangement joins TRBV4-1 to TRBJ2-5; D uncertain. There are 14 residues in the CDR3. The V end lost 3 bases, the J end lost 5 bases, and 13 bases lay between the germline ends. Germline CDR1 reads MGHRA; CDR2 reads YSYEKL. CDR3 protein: CASSQGPFRETQYF. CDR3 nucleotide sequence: TGCGCCAGCAGCCAGGGCCCCTTCAGGGAGACCCAGTACTTC.

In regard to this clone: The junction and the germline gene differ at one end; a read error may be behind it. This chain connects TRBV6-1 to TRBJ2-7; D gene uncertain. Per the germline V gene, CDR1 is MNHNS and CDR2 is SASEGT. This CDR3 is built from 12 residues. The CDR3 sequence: CAISESSEEQYF. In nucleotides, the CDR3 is TGTGCCATCAGTGAGTCGTCGGAGGAGCAGTACTTC.